This T cell receptor beta chain is drawn from a study of blood T cell repertoires in COVID-19. Using immunoSEQ multiplex PCR, the repertoire was profiled, and TCRdb retains in-frame clones only, with some absent. Seen here are approximately 240,000 clones, 80% to 90% observed once, and the top ten hold over 3%. Trimming stripped 0 bases from V and 0 bases from J, with 7 bases between. Germline V gene data show CDR1 as SGHRS and CDR2 as YFSETQ. The CDR3 extends over 16 amino acids. The participants were between roughly 18 and 89 years old and came from some 23 US areas. The receptor was derived from a woman aged 18 to 35 in a cohort exposed to, infected with or recovered from COVID-19 (not recorded which). The chain is built from TRBV5-1 and TRBJ2-6; D is undetermined. The source material was PBMCs or T cells enriched from blood (not recorded which). CDR3 protein: CASSLDPGSGANVLTF. CDR3 nucleotides: TGCGCCAGCAGCTTGGATCCGGGCTCTGGGGCCAACGTCCTGACTTTC.